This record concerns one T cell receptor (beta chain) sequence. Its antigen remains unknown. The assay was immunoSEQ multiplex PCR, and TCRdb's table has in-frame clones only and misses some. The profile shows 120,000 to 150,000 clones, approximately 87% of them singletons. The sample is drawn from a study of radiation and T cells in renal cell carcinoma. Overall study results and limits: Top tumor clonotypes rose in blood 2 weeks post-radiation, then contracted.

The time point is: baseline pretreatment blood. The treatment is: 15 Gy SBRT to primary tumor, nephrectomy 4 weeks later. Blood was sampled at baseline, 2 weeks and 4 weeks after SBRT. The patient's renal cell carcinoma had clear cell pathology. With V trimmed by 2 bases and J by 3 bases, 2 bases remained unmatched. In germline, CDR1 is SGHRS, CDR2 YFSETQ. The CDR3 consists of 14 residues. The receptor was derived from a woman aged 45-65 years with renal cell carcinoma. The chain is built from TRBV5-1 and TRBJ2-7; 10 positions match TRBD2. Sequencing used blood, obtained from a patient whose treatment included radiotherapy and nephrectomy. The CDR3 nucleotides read TGCGCCAGCAGCTTAGGGACTAGCGACTACGAGCAGTACTTC. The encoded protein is CASSLGTSDYEQYF.